This T cell receptor beta chain emerged from a study of blood T cells in healthy people across ages. Regarding the study as a whole: Versus aged donors, long-lived donors had higher diversity and more naive CD4+ cells. Estimates of diversity drawn from one million T cells were considered underestimates.

In regard to this clonotype: Its antigen is still unknown.

Together with a sample-barcoded 5' primer, a J-beta primer mix was included in a second PCR lasting about 7 to 12 cycles. One entry per CDR3 protein, called by TCRdb with MiXCR from the 5' RACE reads. The top ten clones hold 29% of a sample with about 280,000 distinct CDR3 sequences, 27% of them seen once. The CDR3 covers 15 residues. V lost 2 bases, J lost 8 bases, and 13 bases lay in between. The V gene's germline CDR1 is LNHDA and CDR2 SQIVND (reference sequence). The chain recombines TRBV19 with TRBJ1-6; TRBD1 is a possible D gene (5 bases). This TCR was recovered from a woman in her 70s in good health. Sequencing used blood. The DNA of the CDR3 is TGTGCCAGTAGTATATTAGGGACTCCAGATTCACCCCTCCACTTT. Protein: CASSILGTPDSPLHF.